The 8 T cell receptor beta chains below come from one sample, sequenced in a study of blood T cell repertoires in COVID-19. The protocol was immunoSEQ multiplex PCR, while the TCRdb copy is restricted to in-frame clones and leaves out a portion. The data contain around 300,000 clones, 90% of them singletons. Sequenced material: PBMCs or T cells enriched from blood (not recorded which). The receptors here all came from a woman aged 18 to 35 with acute COVID-19.

This chain joins TRBV5-1 and TRBJ2-2, with 7 bases fitting TRBD1. The trim removed 2 bases at V and 5 bases at J, leaving 9 bases unmatched. The germline V gene has CDR1 SGHRS and CDR2 YFSETQ. The CDR3 loop spans 16 amino acids. CDR3 sequence reads: CASSFLSTGATGELFF. The CDR3 region has the DNA TGCGCCAGCAGCTTTTTGTCCACAGGGGCGACCGGGGAGCTGTTTTTT. Based on the CDR3 plus reference TRBV5-1 and TRBJ2-2, the full variable domain is KAGVTQTPRYLIKTRGQQVTLSCSPISGHRSVSWYQQTPGQGLQFLFEYFSETQRNKGNFPGRFSGRQFSNSRSEMNVSTLELGDSALYLCASSFLSTGATGELFFGEGSRLTVL.

The chain joins TRBV28 to TRBJ1-6; D not resolved. CDR1 is MDHEN, CDR2 SYDVKM, per germline. There are 14 residues in the CDR3. The V end was cut by 6 bases, the J end by 0 bases, with 6 bases between. The CDR3 here is CASSAGSYNSPLHF. The CDR3 region has the DNA TGTGCCAGCAGCGCAGGCTCCTATAATTCACCCCTCCACTTT.

The V gene is TRBV28, the J gene TRBJ1-4; TRBD1 agrees at 7 bases. The CDR3 has 18 amino acids. With V trimmed by 3 bases and J by 6 bases, 16 bases remained unmatched. CDR1 and CDR2 (germline): MDHEN, SYDVKM. The CDR3, as DNA: TGTGCCAGCAGTTTTTATATGGCCCAAGGGGGCGGGGATGAAAAACTGTTTTTT. This sequence encodes CASSFYMAQGGGDEKLFF.

This chain joins TRBV28 and TRBJ1-4; no clear D. The CDR3 runs to 15 residues. The V gene's germline CDR1 is MDHEN and CDR2 SYDVKM. The ends were cut back, 3 bases at V and 8 bases at J, with 16 bases in the middle. The CDR3 is CASSFLAARGEKLFF. CDR3 nucleotides: TGTGCCAGCAGTTTCCTTGCAGCCCGCGGCGAAAAACTGTTTTTT.

This clone was picked up one time. This chain links TRBV30 with TRBJ1-2; possible D gene TRBD1, 6 bases. This CDR3 comprises 12 residues. The V gene's germline CDR1 is GTSNPN and CDR2 SVGIG (reference sequence). The CDR3 DNA is TGTGCTCGGGGGCAGGGCGGGAGCGGCTACACCTTC. This encodes CARGQGGSGYTF.

The chain has TRBV13 and TRBJ1-1; D possibly corresponds to TRBD1 (6 bases). This CDR3 is built from 15 residues. CDR1 and CDR2 from the germline V gene are PRHDT and FYEKMQ (reference sequence). V dropped 5 bases and J dropped 5 bases, with 18 bases sitting between them. The CDR3 region is CASSPAGGADTEAFF. CDR3 nucleotides: TGTGCCAGCAGCCCAGCGGGGGGGGCGGATACTGAAGCTTTCTTT. The full variable domain, completed using reference TRBV13 and TRBJ1-1, is AAGVIQSPRHLIKEKRETATLKCYPIPRHDTVYWYQQGPGQDPQFLISFYEKMQSDKGSIPDRFSAQQFSDYHSELNMSSLELGDSALYFCASSPAGGADTEAFFGQGTRLTVV.

V and J are TRBV12-5 and TRBJ1-5, with 7 nucleotides matching TRBD1. Germline V gene sequence: CDR1 LGHNT, CDR2 FRNRAP. There are 17 residues in the CDR3. V was clipped by 0 bases and J by 5 bases; unmatched bases: 10. CDR3 protein: CASGLVPRQGGDQPQHF. In DNA, the CDR3 is TGTGCTAGTGGTTTGGTACCCCGACAGGGCGGGGATCAGCCCCAGCATTTT. Full variable domain (missing parts from reference TRBV12-5 and TRBJ1-5): DARVTQTPRHKVTEMGQEVTMRCQPILGHNTVFWYRQTMMQGLELLAYFRNRAPLDDSGMPKDRFSAEMPDATLATLKIQPSEPRDSAVYFCASGLVPRQGGDQPQHFGDGTRLSIL.

Only one count was recorded for this clone. This chain joins TRBV9 and TRBJ2-5, with 9 bases identical to TRBD2. This CDR3 is built from 17 residues. V trimming: 0 bases; J trimming: 1 base; junction bases outside the gene matches: 7. CDR1 SGDLS and CDR2 YYNGEE come from the germline V gene. In DNA form, the CDR3 reads TGTGCCAGCAGCGTAGTTTCGGGTAGCGGGAGCCAAGAGACCCAGTACTTC. As protein: CASSVVSGSGSQETQYF.